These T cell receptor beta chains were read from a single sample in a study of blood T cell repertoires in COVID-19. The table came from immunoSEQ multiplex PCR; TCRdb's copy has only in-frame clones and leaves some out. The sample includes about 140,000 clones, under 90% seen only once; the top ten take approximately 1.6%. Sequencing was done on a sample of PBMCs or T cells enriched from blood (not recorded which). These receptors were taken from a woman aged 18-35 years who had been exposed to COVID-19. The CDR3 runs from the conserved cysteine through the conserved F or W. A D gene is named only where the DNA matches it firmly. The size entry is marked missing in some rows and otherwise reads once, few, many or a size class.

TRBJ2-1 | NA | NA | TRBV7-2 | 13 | TGTGCCAGCAGCTTAGGCAGGGGCTATGAGCAGTTCTTC | CASSLGRGYEQFF
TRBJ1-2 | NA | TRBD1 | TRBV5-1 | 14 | TGCGCCAGCAGCGGAAACAGGGGTCCCTATGGCTACACCTTC | CASSGNRGPYGYTF
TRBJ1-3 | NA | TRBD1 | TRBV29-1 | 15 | TGCAGCGTTTCCTACGACAGGGTCTCTGGAAACACCATATATTTT | CSVSYDRVSGNTIYF
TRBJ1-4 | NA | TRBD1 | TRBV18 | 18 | TGTGCCAGCTCACCACTCGGACAGGGGTTCGCAACTAATGAAAAACTGTTTTTT | CASSPLGQGFATNEKLFF
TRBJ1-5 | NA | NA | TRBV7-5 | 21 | TGTGTCAGAAGCTTTCCCCTCAGGGGACAAGAGTTTAGGGATAGCAATCAGCCCCAGCATTTT | CVRSFPLRGQEFRDSNQPQHF
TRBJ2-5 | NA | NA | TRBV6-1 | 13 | TGTGCCAGCAGTGAAGTCAGGTTTGAGACCCAGTACTTC | CASSEVRFETQYF
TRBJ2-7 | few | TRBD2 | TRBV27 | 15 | TGTGCCAGCAGGCGCCAGACTAGCGGGATCTACGAGCAGTACTTC | CASRRQTSGIYEQYF
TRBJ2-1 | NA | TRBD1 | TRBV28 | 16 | TGTGCCAGCAGTTTGGACAGGGGTTCATCCTACAATGAGCAGTTCTTC | CASSLDRGSSYNEQFF
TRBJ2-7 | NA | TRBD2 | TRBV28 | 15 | TGTGCCAGCAGTACTTCTAGCGGGAGTTCCTACGAGCAGTACTTC | CASSTSSGSSYEQYF
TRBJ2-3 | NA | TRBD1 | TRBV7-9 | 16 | TGTGCCAGCAGCCCAAAAAACAGGGGGCGGTCAGATACGCAGTATTTT | CASSPKNRGRSDTQYF
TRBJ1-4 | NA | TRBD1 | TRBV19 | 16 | TGTGCCAGTAGTATCTCAGTGGACAGGGCGGGGGAAAAACTGTTTTTT | CASSISVDRAGEKLFF
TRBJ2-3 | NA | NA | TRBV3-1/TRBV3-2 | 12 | TGTGCCAGCAGCACTAGCACAGATACGCAGTATTTT | CASSTSTDTQYF
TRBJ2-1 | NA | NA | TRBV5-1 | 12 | TGCGCCAGCAGCCTGACTAGGGGTGAGCAGTTCTTC | CASSLTRGEQFF
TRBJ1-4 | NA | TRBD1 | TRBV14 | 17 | TGTGCCAGCAGCCCAGGTCGCGGGGACAGGTTTAATGAAAAACTGTTTTTT | CASSPGRGDRFNEKLFF
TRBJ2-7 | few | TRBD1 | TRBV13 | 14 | TGTGCCAGCAGCTTAGGGACAGGGAAAGGCGAGCAGTACTTC | CASSLGTGKGEQYF
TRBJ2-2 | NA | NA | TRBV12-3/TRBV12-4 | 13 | TGTGCCAGCAGTTTCCAGGGATCCGGGGAGCTGTTTTTT | CASSFQGSGELFF
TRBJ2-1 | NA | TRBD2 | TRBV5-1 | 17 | TGCGCCAGCAGCTGGGCTAGCGGGAGCCCCAACTACAATGAGCAGTTCTTC | CASSWASGSPNYNEQFF
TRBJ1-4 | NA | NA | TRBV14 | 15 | TGTGCCAGCAGCCCACTCCGCGGGATCCATGAAAAACTGTTTTTT | CASSPLRGIHEKLFF
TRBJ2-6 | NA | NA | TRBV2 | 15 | TGTGCCAGCAGCCCACAGGGTAATGGGGCCAACGTCCTGACTTTC | CASSPQGNGANVLTF
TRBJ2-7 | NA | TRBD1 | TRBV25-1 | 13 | TGTGCCACCAAACCGAGCTACAGGGGGGAGCAGTACTTC | CATKPSYRGEQYF
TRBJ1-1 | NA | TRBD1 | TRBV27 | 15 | TGTGCCAGCAGTTTAAGGGGGCTCCCTAACACTGAAGCTTTCTTT | CASSLRGLPNTEAFF
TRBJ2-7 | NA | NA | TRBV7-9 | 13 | TGTGCCAGCAGCTTAGAGTCGGGATCCGAGCAGTACTTC | CASSLESGSEQYF
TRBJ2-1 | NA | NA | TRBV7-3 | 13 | TGTGCCAGCAGCACCTACAGTCACAATGAGCAGTTCTTC | CASSTYSHNEQFF